The 24 T cell receptor beta chains below were found in one sample sequenced in a study of chemoradiotherapy in HPV16-positive cancers (dated 2022 in TCRdb). Library generation was performed with the immunoSEQ multiplex PCR assay. TCRdb provides this immuneACCESS table in a form limited to in-frame rearrangements. Some clones are lacking; in checked studies, under half of them reflect an unresolved V gene, and why the rest are absent is not known. Counted in this sample were some 27,000 clones; around 90% of them appeared once. Around a fifth of the sample comes from the top ten. This material consisted of blood, taken from a patient who underwent chemoradiotherapy. These receptors originate from a human donor with HPV-associated anogenital cancer.

This clone was seen once. V and J are TRBV10-3 and TRBJ2-3; D might be TRBD1 (5 bases). This CDR3 has 14 residues. V gave up 10 bases and J gave up 3 bases, with 17 bases separating them. CDR1 is ENHRY, CDR2 SYGVKD, per germline. CDR3 amino acids: CATSKGSATDTQYF. In DNA form, the CDR3 reads TGTGCCACCTCTAAGGGGTCGGCTACAGATACGCAGTATTTT.

The V and J genes are TRBV19 and TRBJ2-2; 10 bases map to TRBD1. With V trimmed by 5 bases and J by 6 bases, 0 bases remained unmatched. CDR1 LNHDA and CDR2 SQIVND come from the germline V gene (reference sequence). This CDR3 region has 13 residues. The DNA of the CDR3 is TGTGCCAGTAGTGGGACAGGGGCCGGGGAGCTGTTTTTT. Translation: CASSGTGAGELFF.

This clone was detected a few times. V and J are TRBV7-6 and TRBJ2-7; 9 bases are a match to TRBD1. Trimming cost V 0 bases and J 6 bases; bases outside gene matches: 3. The CDR3 length is 14 residues. Germline loops: CDR1 SGHVS, CDR2 FNYEAQ. CDR3 nucleotides: TGTGCCAGCAGCTTAGCTGGGACAGGGAGCGAGCAGTACTTC. It yields the protein CASSLAGTGSEQYF.

The gene calls are TRBV28 and TRBJ1-3; weak D call: TRBD1 (6 bases). CDR1 is MDHEN, CDR2 SYDVKM, per germline. The CDR3 runs to 13 residues. Trimming cost V 5 bases and J 5 bases, with 10 bases left between them. The CDR3 reads CASSGTPRNTIYF. The CDR3 region has the DNA TGTGCCAGCAGTGGGACACCTCGAAACACCATATATTTT.

The chain employs TRBV6-5 and TRBJ1-6; a possible D gene is TRBD1 (6 bases). Germline lookup yields CDR1 MNHEY and CDR2 SVGAGI. Deletions cut 8 bases from V and 7 bases from J, with 12 bases between. The CDR3 loop spans 13 amino acids. CDR3 sequence: CASLGGINSPLHF. Here the CDR3 DNA reads TGTGCCAGCTTAGGGGGAATCAATTCACCCCTCCACTTT.

This clone was seen a few times. The CDR3 is CASSESPGLGQPQHF. The DNA of the CDR3 is TGTGCCAGCAGTGAATCGCCAGGCCTAGGGCAGCCCCAGCATTTT. The chain combines TRBV2 with TRBJ1-5; D uncertain. Trimming removed 2 bases at V and 7 bases at J, with 15 bases between. Germline CDR1 is SNHLY and CDR2 is FYNNEI. The CDR3 is made up of 15 amino acids.

The chain carries TRBV6-1 and TRBJ1-3; D unclear. Trimming removed 1 base at V and 0 bases at J, with 7 bases between. This CDR3 is built from 15 residues. Germline CDR1 is MNHNS and CDR2 is SASEGT. CDR3 bases: TGTGCCAGCAGTGAAGAGCCGCTCTCTGGAAACACCATATATTTT. Residues: CASSEEPLSGNTIYF.

The chain combines TRBV5-6 with TRBJ2-7; D tentatively reads TRBD1 or TRBD2 (5 bases each). The CDR3 spans 13 residues. Germline V gives CDR1 SGHDT, CDR2 YYEEEE. V lost 4 bases to trimming and J lost 2 bases, with 10 bases between them. The CDR3 nucleotides are TGTGCCAGCAGCCTCGGGACCACCTACGAGCAGTACTTC. This codes for CASSLGTTYEQYF.

CDR3 loop: CASSLRPSSANYGYTF. For the CDR3, the DNA is TGTGCCAGCAGCCTCCGTCCTAGCTCTGCTAACTATGGCTACACCTTC. The J gene is TRBJ1-2, the V gene TRBV7-8, with D hard to call. CDR3 length: 16 residues. Germline assignment: CDR1 SGHVS and CDR2 FQNEAQ. V was pared by 5 bases and J by 0 bases, with 16 bases between.

V usage is TRBV6-5 and J usage is TRBJ2-7, with no clear D. The germline V and J ends were trimmed by 6 bases and 0 bases, with 9 bases remaining between them. Germline V lookup: CDR1 MNHEY, CDR2 SVGAGI. The CDR3 is made up of 13 amino acids. CDR3 sequence reads: CASRVENSYEQYF. Written as DNA, the CDR3 is TGTGCCAGCAGGGTAGAGAACTCCTACGAGCAGTACTTC.

V gene TRBV7-2 combines with J gene TRBJ2-5; tentatively, D is TRBD2 (5 bases). V was pared by 3 bases and J by 3 bases, with 14 bases between. The germline V gene encodes CDR1 SGHTA and CDR2 FQGNSA. CDR3 size: 15 residues. Here the CDR3 reads CASSFGGLPKETQYF. The CDR3 region has the DNA TGTGCCAGCAGCTTCGGAGGACTCCCTAAAGAGACCCAGTACTTC. The full variable domain, completed using reference TRBV7-2 and TRBJ2-5, is GAGVSQSPSNKVTEKGKDVELRCDPISGHTALYWYRQSLGQGLEFLIYFQGNSAPDKSGLPSDRFSAERTGGSVSTLTIQRTQQEDSAVYLCASSFGGLPKETQYFGPGTRLLVL.

The chain is built from TRBV7-2 and TRBJ2-7, with D hard to call. V was pared by 1 base and J by 4 bases, with 5 bases between. Germline V gene data show CDR1 as SGHTA and CDR2 as FQGNSA. The CDR3 totals 12 residues. In DNA, the CDR3 is TGTGCCAGCAGCTTAGATTGGTACGAGCAGTACTTC. Residues: CASSLDWYEQYF. Supplemented by reference TRBV7-2 and TRBJ2-7, the full variable domain reads GAGVSQSPSNKVTEKGKDVELRCDPISGHTALYWYRQSLGQGLEFLIYFQGNSAPDKSGLPSDRFSAERTGGSVSTLTIQRTQQEDSAVYLCASSLDWYEQYFGPGTRLTVT.

V is TRBV7-9 and J is TRBJ2-3, with 13 nucleotides matching TRBD2. CDR1 and CDR2 (germline): SEHNR, FQNEAQ (reference sequence). The V segment lost 5 bases and the J segment 2 bases; nucleotides outside the gene matches: 10. CDR3 length: 18 residues. This chain's CDR3 is CASSLSQLAGGFTDTQYF. The DNA for the CDR3 is TGTGCCAGCAGCCTATCGCAACTAGCGGGAGGGTTCACAGATACGCAGTATTTT.

In nucleotides, the CDR3 is TGTGCCAGTAGTATAGTAGACCCTAGCACAGATACGCAGTATTTT. This gives the protein CASSIVDPSTDTQYF. The chain joins TRBV19 to TRBJ2-3; D not resolved. The CDR3 runs 15 residues. With 1 base removed from V and 0 bases from J, the gap between germline ends came to 8 bases. From germline, CDR1 is LNHDA and CDR2 SQIVND (reference sequence).

This chain links TRBV29-1 with TRBJ1-2, with TRBD1 matching 7 bases. V trimming: 0 bases; J trimming: 3 bases; junction bases outside the gene matches: 7. Germline lookup yields CDR1 SQVTM and CDR2 ANQGSEA. The length of the CDR3 is 15 residues. In nucleotides, the CDR3 is TGCAGCGTTGAAGATCAGGGACAGAGGCACTATGGCTACACCTTC. Its protein product is CSVEDQGQRHYGYTF.

The V and J genes are TRBV4-1 and TRBJ2-1; 11 bases fit TRBD2. The CDR3 loop spans 16 amino acids. Germline V lookup: CDR1 MGHRA, CDR2 YSYEKL. The V segment lost 4 bases and the J segment 7 bases; nucleotides outside the gene matches: 9. The CDR3 region is CASSRYLAGGGNEQFF. The CDR3 DNA is TGCGCCAGCAGCCGGTATCTAGCGGGGGGTGGTAATGAGCAGTTCTTC.

The chain employs TRBV28 and TRBJ1-1, with 7 bases fitting TRBD1. CDR1 is MDHEN and CDR2 is SYDVKM in the germline V gene. Unmatched junction bases numbered 11, after V lost 5 bases and J lost 2 bases. This CDR3 comprises 16 residues. The CDR3 region is CASSRYTTGTNTEAFF. The CDR3 coding sequence is TGTGCCAGCAGTCGGTACACGACAGGGACTAACACTGAAGCTTTCTTT. The variable domain in full, completed from reference TRBV28 and TRBJ1-1, reads DVKVTQSSRYLVKRTGEKVFLECVQDMDHENMFWYRQDPGLGLRLIYFSYDVKMKEKGDIPEGYSVSREKKERFSLILESASTNQTSMYLCASSRYTTGTNTEAFFGQGTRLTVV.

The J gene is TRBJ2-1, the V gene TRBV7-3; possibly TRBD2 for D (7 bases). This CDR3 is 14 amino acids long. Germline lookup yields CDR1 SGHTA and CDR2 FQGTGA. Trimming stripped 3 bases from V and 7 bases from J, with 13 bases between. Here the CDR3 reads CASSFAGAWNEQFF. The CDR3 DNA follows: TGTGCCAGCAGCTTTGCGGGGGCGTGGAATGAGCAGTTCTTC.

The chain employs TRBV7-2 and TRBJ1-6; D might be TRBD1 (5 bases). This CDR3 has 12 amino acids. The germline gives CDR1 SGHTA, CDR2 FQGNSA. Trimming removed 5 bases at V and 10 bases at J, with 9 bases between. The CDR3 DNA reads TGTGCCAGCAGCGTGGGGGAATCACCCCTCCACTTT. The encoded protein is CASSVGESPLHF.

The CDR3 here is CASSLVGPNSNQPQHF. Here the CDR3 DNA reads TGCGCCAGCAGCTTGGTCGGACCCAATAGCAATCAGCCCCAGCATTTT. This chain connects TRBV5-1 to TRBJ1-5, with D unclear. The V gene lost 0 bases and the J gene lost 0 bases, with 10 bases spanning the gap. This CDR3 region has 16 residues. Germline lookup yields CDR1 SGHRS and CDR2 YFSETQ. Full variable domain (outside the CDR3, taken from reference TRBV5-1 and TRBJ1-5): KAGVTQTPRYLIKTRGQQVTLSCSPISGHRSVSWYQQTPGQGLQFLFEYFSETQRNKGNFPGRFSGRQFSNSRSEMNVSTLELGDSALYLCASSLVGPNSNQPQHFGDGTRLSIL.

This rearrangement joins TRBV28 to TRBJ1-5, with D unclear. The germline V and J ends were trimmed by 2 bases and 9 bases, with 8 bases remaining between them. CDR3 length: 12 amino acids. CDR1 and CDR2 (germline): MDHEN, SYDVKM. The CDR3 loop reads CASSLGSGPQHF. Written as DNA, the CDR3 is TGTGCCAGCAGTTTAGGGTCGGGGCCCCAGCATTTT.

The CDR3 nucleotides read TGTGCCAGCTCACCGTTGGGGGGGGTCCTCCCAGATACGCAGTATTTT. Translation gives CASSPLGGVLPDTQYF. This chain connects TRBV18 to TRBJ2-3, with TRBD2 matching over 7 bases. CDR1 and CDR2 (germline): KGHSH, LQKENI. J lost 4 bases, V lost 3 bases, and 10 bases had no gene match. The length of the CDR3 is 16 residues.

In DNA, the CDR3 is TGTGCCAGCAGCTTAAGGGTCAGCCAAGAGACCCAGTACTTC. It specifies CASSLRVSQETQYF. The chain couples TRBV11-2 to TRBJ2-5; no firm D call. This CDR3 region has 14 residues. Germline V gene sequence: CDR1 SGHAT, CDR2 FQNNGV. Trimming took 2 bases from V and 1 from J, leaving 8 bases between them.

This clone appeared a few times. The chain recombines TRBV7-9 with TRBJ1-2; D perhaps matches TRBD1 (6 bases). The CDR3 is 14 amino acids. Germline V gene sequence: CDR1 SEHNR, CDR2 FQNEAQ (reference sequence). The germline V and J ends were trimmed by 8 bases and 4 bases, with 17 bases remaining between them. For the CDR3, the DNA is TGTGCCAGCGGCCGGGACAATCTATTCTATGGCTACACCTTC. It codes for CASGRDNLFYGYTF.